This entry is about one T cell receptor (beta chain). The antigen is not known. Repertoires were generated with immunoSEQ multiplex PCR, while TCRdb's copy carries only in-frame clones and drops some. The repertoire holds fewer than 80,000 clones, with 80% to 90% as singletons. This record comes from a study of OX40 agonist ivuxolimab in advanced cancers. Study-wide results and caveats: The average count of expanded clones was higher among CD8+ T cells than among CD4+.

Trimming took off 0 bases at V and 4 bases at J, with 7 bases between the two ends. The CDR3 is made up of 14 amino acids. From germline, CDR1 is MGHRA and CDR2 YSYEKL. Autoimmune disease history or systemic immunosuppression meant exclusion. The chain joins TRBV4-1 to TRBJ1-5; D is ambiguous. The TCR sequence derives from an adult with an advanced solid tumor such as melanoma, head and neck, liver or kidney cancer. The specimen comprised CD4+ or CD8+ T cells sorted from blood, sampled in a trial of the OX40 agonist ivuxolimab. The CDR3 DNA sequence: TGCGCCAGCAGCCAAGAGGGAGGAAATCAGCCCCAGCATTTT. It yields the protein CASSQEGGNQPQHF.